This T cell receptor (beta chain) was found in a study of cytomegalovirus exposure and HLA in healthy donors. Notes on this clone: Its antigen is currently unknown.

Primers: 60 Vbeta forward and 13 Jbeta reverse. The repertoire was sequenced with immunoSEQ multiplex PCR; TCRdb's copy has only in-frame clones and lacks some. The sample shows around 130,000 clones, roughly 70% of them seen only once. The CDR3 length is 18 residues. The V gene end was trimmed by 5 bases and the J gene end by 0 bases; junction bases not matched to a gene: 10. Germline V gene lookup returns CDR1 MRHNA and CDR2 SNTAGT. The study's findings and limits: For most subjects, TCR beta sequences were reported to predict HLA-A and HLA-B alleles with accuracy.

The receptor comes from a middle-aged woman in good health and CMV-seropositive. The rearrangement links TRBV6-4 to TRBJ2-2; the match to TRBD2 covers 9 bases. The sample consisted of PBMCs. The CDR3 DNA is TGTGCCAGCAGTCCACTAGCCAGCGGGAGGCCGAACACCGGGGAGCTGTTTTTT. This encodes CASSPLASGRPNTGELFF.